Listed below are T cell receptor beta chains from one sample, sequenced in a study of blood T cell repertoires in COVID-19. The data were produced by immunoSEQ multiplex PCR, yet TCRdb's version contains in-frame clones alone and is incomplete. The sample includes 200,000 to 250,000 clones, 80% to 90% of them seen just once. Input material: peripheral blood. These receptors were obtained from a woman of 80 years or more with active or convalescent COVID-19. Each CDR3 is given with its conserved first and last residue. Fields, in order: V gene, D gene, clone size, J gene, CDR3 length, CDR3 DNA, CDR3 protein. A D gene is named only where the DNA matches it firmly. Clone size is shown for a subset of rows, as once, few, many or a class of expanded clone.

>TRBV7-9|-|-|TRBJ1-5|13
TGTGCCAGCAGCCCCCAGGGAAATCAGCCCCAGCATTTT
CASSPQGNQPQHF
>TRBV18|-|-|TRBJ2-3|14
TGTGCCAGCTCACTGGGTGCGGGCACAGATACGCAGTATTTT
CASSLGAGTDTQYF
>TRBV7-8|-|-|TRBJ1-1|14
TGTGCCAGCAGCTTAGGCAGGATGAACACTGAAGCTTTCTTT
CASSLGRMNTEAFF
>TRBV24-1|-|-|TRBJ1-2|17
TGTGCCACCAGTGATTCCTCAAGGGCGGGTCGGAACTATGGCTACACCTTC
CATSDSSRAGRNYGYTF
>TRBV11-2|TRBD1|-|TRBJ1-4|15
TGTGCCAGCAGCCGACAGGGTCCCAATAATGAAAAACTGTTTTTT
CASSRQGPNNEKLFF
>TRBV7-9|TRBD2|few|TRBJ2-2|16
TGTGCCAGCAGCTCCCCGGGACTAGCGGTAATCGGGGAGCTGTTTTTT
CASSSPGLAVIGELFF
>TRBV7-9|TRBD2|-|TRBJ2-5|19
TGTGCCAGCAGCTTTATGGCCATACTAGCGGGAGGGCCTAAGGAGACCCAGTACTTC
CASSFMAILAGGPKETQYF
>TRBV27|-|-|TRBJ1-5|16
TGTGCCAGCAGCCGACTAGGGAGTGCGGGCAATCAGCCCCAGCATTTT
CASSRLGSAGNQPQHF
>TRBV7-9|-|few|TRBJ2-3|15
TGTGCCAGCAGCGCCCGACTGCAAAGCACAGATACGCAGTATTTT
CASSARLQSTDTQYF
>TRBV10-3|TRBD2|-|TRBJ2-1|13
TGTGCCACGGAGCGGGAGGACTACAATGAGCAGTTCTTC
CATEREDYNEQFF
>TRBV28|TRBD1|-|TRBJ1-4|16
TGTGCCAGCAGTTTGCCAGGGGGCCTAACTAATGAAAAACTGTTTTTT
CASSLPGGLTNEKLFF
>TRBV15|-|-|TRBJ1-5|16
TGTGCCACCAGCCGGGTGGGTGGGGGGGGCAATCAGCCCCAGCATTTT
CATSRVGGGGNQPQHF
>TRBV9|TRBD1|-|TRBJ2-2|14
TGTGCCAGCAGCGTGGGACAGCCCACCGGGGAGCTGTTTTTT
CASSVGQPTGELFF
>TRBV6-5|-|-|TRBJ1-4|13
TGTGCCAGCAGTTATACGGGGGGGGAAAAACTGTTTTTT
CASSYTGGEKLFF
>TRBV5-6|TRBD2|-|TRBJ2-1|16
TGTGCCAGTAGGACTAGCGGGAGGACCAACTACAATGAGCAGTTCTTC
CASRTSGRTNYNEQFF
>TRBV30|-|-|TRBJ2-3|14
TGTGCCTGGGGTACAGGGCAGGCCCCAGATACGCAGTATTTT
CAWGTGQAPDTQYF
>TRBV19|TRBD1|-|TRBJ2-1|14
TGTGCCAGTAGTATGGGACAGGGGATATATGAGCAGTTCTTC
CASSMGQGIYEQFF
>TRBV18|-|-|TRBJ1-1|16
TGTGCCAGCTCACCCACGCTAATGAGCTTGAACACTGAAGCTTTCTTT
CASSPTLMSLNTEAFF
>TRBV10-1|-|-|TRBJ2-1|11
TGCGCCAAGAGAGACAGGACGCTGCAGTTCTTC
CAKRDRTLQFF
>TRBV19|TRBD1|-|TRBJ2-1|14
TGTGCCAGTAGAGCAGGGGGTCTCGGTAATGAGCAGTTCTTC
CASRAGGLGNEQFF
>TRBV7-6|TRBD1|-|TRBJ2-7|16
TGTGCCAGCAGCTTACAAGGGACAGGGGCAATCAACGAGCAGTACTTC
CASSLQGTGAINEQYF
>TRBV10-3|-|-|TRBJ2-1|15
TGTGCCATCAGTGTTGGACGGGGCTCCTACAATGAGCAGTTCTTC
CAISVGRGSYNEQFF
>TRBV21-1|-|-|TRBJ2-7|14
TGTGCCAGCAGCAAAACAGGTCGCAGGTACGAGCAGTACTTC
CASSKTGRRYEQYF
>TRBV18|TRBD2|few|TRBJ2-7|17
TGTGCCAGCTCACCCCTGTCGGATAGCGGGCCGACCTACGAGCAGTACTTC
CASSPLSDSGPTYEQYF
>TRBV7-2|-|-|TRBJ2-1|16
TGTGCCAGCAGCTTAGCGGGGGCAGGGGGGTATAATGAGCAGTTCTTC
CASSLAGAGGYNEQFF
>TRBV18|-|-|TRBJ2-2|12
TGTGCCAGCTCACCCGACACCGGGGAGCTGTTTTTT
CASSPDTGELFF
>TRBV9|-|once|TRBJ1-1|13
TGTGCCAGCAGCGTCAACCGGGGCACTGAAGCTTTCTTT
CASSVNRGTEAFF
>TRBV15|TRBD1|-|TRBJ1-4|16
TGTGCCACCAGCAGGGACAGACAGGGAAAAGGCGAAAAACTGTTTTTT
CATSRDRQGKGEKLFF
>TRBV5-4|-|-|TRBJ2-3|14
TGTGCCAGCAGCTTCAGGGTAAATACAGATACGCAGTATTTT
CASSFRVNTDTQYF
>TRBV5-8|-|-|TRBJ2-2|17
TGTGCCAGCAGCTTGGATGCAGGGCCTTCGAACACCGGGGAGCTGTTTTTT
CASSLDAGPSNTGELFF
>TRBV15|TRBD2|-|TRBJ2-2|24
TGTGCCACCAGCAAATCAGCGTACTCTCCCCCAGGGGGAGGACTAGCGGGGGACACCGGGGAGCTGTTTTTT
CATSKSAYSPPGGGLAGDTGELFF
>TRBV2|TRBD2|-|TRBJ2-7|15
TGTGCCAGCAGCCGAACGACTAGCATAAACTACGAGCAGTACTTC
CASSRTTSINYEQYF
>TRBV7-2|TRBD2|once|TRBJ2-5|14
TGTGCCAGCAGCCCCCGGGGAGCGGGGGTGGGCCAGTACTTC
CASSPRGAGVGQYF
>TRBV7-2|-|-|TRBJ1-5|13
TGTGCCAGCAGCTTAGAAAGGGGTCAGCCCCAGCATTTT
CASSLERGQPQHF
>TRBV11-3|-|-|TRBJ1-2|12
TGTGCCAGCAGCCCCCGGCAGGGGGGCTACACCTTC
CASSPRQGGYTF
>TRBV15|-|few|TRBJ1-2|14
TGTGCCACCAGCAGAGATCACAGGGCCTATGGCTACACCTTC
CATSRDHRAYGYTF
>TRBV10-3|TRBD1|-|TRBJ1-2|14
TGTGCCATCAGTGAGAGGACAGGGTCCTATGGCTACACCTTC
CAISERTGSYGYTF
>TRBV11-3|-|-|TRBJ2-2|13
TGTGCCAGCAGCTTAGGGGGCCCCGGGGAGCTGTTTTTT
CASSLGGPGELFF
>TRBV15|-|-|TRBJ1-5|15
TGTGCCACCAGCAGAGATTTGGCAGGGGATCAGCCCCAGCATTTT
CATSRDLAGDQPQHF
>TRBV4-1|TRBD1|few|TRBJ1-2|15
TGCGCCAGCAGCCAAGGCCGACAGGGGTTCTATGGCTACACCTTC
CASSQGRQGFYGYTF
>TRBV15|-|-|TRBJ2-5|10
TGTGCCAGATCGGAGGAGACCCAGTACTTC
CARSEETQYF
>TRBV9|-|many|TRBJ1-2|15
TGTGCCAGCAGCCCGGGACTGTTTGTGATCTATGGCTACACCTTC
CASSPGLFVIYGYTF
>TRBV30|-|-|TRBJ1-1|14
TGTGCCTGGACCGCGGGACCTATGAACACTGAAGCTTTCTTT
CAWTAGPMNTEAFF
>TRBV4-1|TRBD1|-|TRBJ1-5|17
TGCGCCAGCAGCCAACGCCACGACAGGGGCGCGGGGCAGCCCCAGCATTTT
CASSQRHDRGAGQPQHF
>TRBV11-3|-|-|TRBJ2-7|12
TGTGCCAGCAGCTTAGTAGAGTACGAGCAGTACTTC
CASSLVEYEQYF
>TRBV21-1|-|-|TRBJ2-3|17
TGTGCCAGCAGCGCCCGCCGGACTAGCGGGTTTTTGGATACGCAGTATTTT
CASSARRTSGFLDTQYF
>TRBV27|TRBD1|-|TRBJ1-5|14
TGTGCCAGCAGTTCTCATGACAGGGTTCAGCCCCAGCATTTT
CASSSHDRVQPQHF
>TRBV7-2|TRBD1|-|TRBJ2-4|18
TGTGCCAGCAGCTTAGCGGGGGGGACAGGGGTTAGCAAAAACATTCAGTACTTC
CASSLAGGTGVSKNIQYF
>TRBV5-4|TRBD1|-|TRBJ1-4|13
TGTGCCAGCAGAGGGGGCCAGAGTGAAAAACTGTTTTTT
CASRGGQSEKLFF
>TRBV19|-|-|TRBJ1-5|15
TGTGCCAGTAGTATAAAGGGGGTGGGCAATCAGCCCCAGCATTTT
CASSIKGVGNQPQHF
>TRBV7-2|-|-|TRBJ2-7|14
TGTGCCAGCAGTCGGATGGCGGGATCCTACGAGCAGTACTTC
CASSRMAGSYEQYF
>TRBV5-4|-|-|TRBJ1-1|14
TGTGCCAGCACTGGGGGGTTGTCGAGGACTGAAGCTTTCTTT
CASTGGLSRTEAFF
>TRBV30|-|few|TRBJ2-7|11
TGTGCCTGGGGGGCCCACTACGAGCAGTACTTC
CAWGAHYEQYF
>TRBV18|-|-|TRBJ2-2|15
TGTGCCAGCTCACCACCCGTAGGGGACACCGGGGAGCTGTTTTTT
CASSPPVGDTGELFF
>TRBV9|-|-|TRBJ2-3|14
TGTGCCAGCAGCGTAGTATCGGGGGCAGATACGCAGTATTTT
CASSVVSGADTQYF
>TRBV28|TRBD1|-|TRBJ2-7|15
TGTGCCATCGGGACAGGGGTGGTTCTCTCCTACGAGCAGTACTTC
CAIGTGVVLSYEQYF